This note documents a single T cell receptor (beta chain) sequence. What it binds is not known. The data stem from a study of OX40 agonist ivuxolimab in advanced cancers. Study details: Six ivuxolimab dose levels, 0.01 to 10 mg/kg, were given intravenously every 2 weeks. Dose-escalation patients' cancers were hepatocellular carcinoma, melanoma, renal cell or head and neck cancer. Study-wide results and limits: Doses of 0.1 to 3.0 mg/kg were accompanied by clonal expansion of CD4+ and CD8+ blood T cells by week 6.

Only in-frame clones appear in the TCRdb table, and some are missing; sequencing was by immunoSEQ multiplex PCR. This table has about 79,000 clones, approximately 85% appearing once. Germline-derived CDR1 and CDR2 are MDHEN and SYDVKM. V trimming: 5 bases; J trimming: 6 bases; junction bases outside the gene matches: 16. There are 16 residues in the CDR3. The sample here was CD4+ or CD8+ T cells sorted from blood, taken in a trial of the OX40 agonist ivuxolimab. The chain has TRBV28 and TRBJ2-7, with TRBD1 matching 7 bases. The clonotype originates from an adult with an advanced solid tumor such as melanoma, head and neck, liver or kidney cancer. CDR3 sequence: CASSPIAGTGVGEQYF. The CDR3 region has the DNA TGTGCCAGCAGTCCCATAGCTGGAACAGGGGTTGGCGAGCAGTACTTC.